This record concerns one T cell receptor beta chain sequence. This sample was included in a study of CD8+CD57+ T cells in acquired aplastic anemia. Looking at the study overall: Sorted CD4+ plus CD8+ cells gave DNA averaging about 3.2 ug. Healthy-donor CD4+ cells averaged approximately 10 million reads.

This CDR3 spans 15 amino acids. With 5 bases clipped from V and 6 bases from J, the junction kept 10 bases outside the gene matches. Germline V gives CDR1 LNHNV, CDR2 YYDKDF (reference sequence). Genomic DNA, the template, was used for profiling of the TCR beta VDJ and CDR3. TCRdb analysed the reads with MiXCR anew, one entry per CDR3 protein. Of 150,000 to 200,000 distinct CDR3 sequences in the sample, approximately 40% were seen once. Sequencing was performed on sorted CD4+, CD8+, or CD8+CD57+ T cells (not recorded which) from PBMCs. This chain joins TRBV15 and TRBJ2-1; 7 bases align to TRBD1. This TCR derives from a human donor in good health. The CDR3 here is CATSDVTGSFNEQFF. For the CDR3, the DNA is TGTGCCACCAGCGACGTGACAGGGTCTTTCAATGAGCAGTTCTTC.